This T cell receptor beta chain was found in a study of blood T cell repertoires in COVID-19. The protocol was immunoSEQ multiplex PCR, while the TCRdb copy is restricted to in-frame clones and leaves out a portion. This sample carries a few hundred thousand clones, roughly 86% of them seen once, and the ten largest clones take roughly 1.6%. The CDR3 covers 15 residues. V shed 4 bases and J 5 bases; nucleotides not matched to a gene: 10. CDR1 is SGHNT and CDR2 is YYREEE in the germline V gene (reference sequence). Participants' reported clinical history set cohort assignment. Sequenced: PBMCs or T cells enriched from blood (not recorded which). This clonotype originated in a woman aged 50 to 60 who had recovered from COVID-19. The gene calls are TRBV5-4 and TRBJ2-7, with TRBD1 identical over 9 bases. The CDR3 coding sequence is TGTGCCAGCAGCGGTGCCGGGACAGGGCTCCACGAGCAGTACTTC. Translating it yields CASSGAGTGLHEQYF.